Following are 3 T cell receptor beta chains from one sample sequenced in a study of healthy donors' naive CD4 and CD8 T cells. Starting from around 470 ng of total RNA, TCR libraries were made with linear amplification. TCRdb recomputed calls from the reads with MiXCR, one row per CDR3 protein. The sample lists some 190,000 distinct CDR3 sequences, 65% to 75% occurring once. The sequenced material came from naive CD4+ and CD8+ T cells sorted from blood, pooled from several donors. All receptors derive from a pool of human donors in good health; the sample pools cells from several healthy donors.

The genes are TRBV2 and TRBJ1-6; possible D gene TRBD1, 5 bases. CDR3 length equals 16 residues. CDR1 is SNHLY, CDR2 FYNNEI, per germline. The germline V and J ends were trimmed by 8 bases and 6 bases, with 20 bases remaining between them. The CDR3 region has the DNA TGTGCCAGCCGGTGGGGCCCCTCGGGAGGTAATTCACCCCTCCACTTT. Its translation is CASRWGPSGGNSPLHF. The full variable domain, its missing parts supplied by reference TRBV2 and TRBJ1-6, is EPEVTQTPSHQVTQMGQEVILRCVPISNHLYFYWYRQILGQKVEFLVSFYNNEISEKSEIFDDQFSVERPDGSNFTLKIRSTKLEDSAMYFCASRWGPSGGNSPLHFGNGTRLTVT.

The chain carries TRBV5-4 and TRBJ2-5; D gene unclear. The V gene's germline CDR1 is SGHNT and CDR2 YYREEE (reference sequence). Deletions cut 3 bases from V and 3 bases from J, with 12 bases between. CDR3 length: 14 amino acids. The CDR3 nucleotides are TGTGCCAGCAGCTCCCCTTTAGGAGAAGAGACCCAGTACTTC. It yields the protein CASSSPLGEETQYF.

This chain connects TRBV6-5 to TRBJ1-5; maybe TRBD1 (5 bases). Germline lookup yields CDR1 MNHEY and CDR2 SVGAGI. The CDR3 is 14 amino acids. Deletions cut 2 bases from V and 5 bases from J, with 10 bases between. The CDR3 coding sequence is TGTGCCAGCAGTTACCTAGGGGCCCATCAGCCCCAGCATTTT. As protein: CASSYLGAHQPQHF.